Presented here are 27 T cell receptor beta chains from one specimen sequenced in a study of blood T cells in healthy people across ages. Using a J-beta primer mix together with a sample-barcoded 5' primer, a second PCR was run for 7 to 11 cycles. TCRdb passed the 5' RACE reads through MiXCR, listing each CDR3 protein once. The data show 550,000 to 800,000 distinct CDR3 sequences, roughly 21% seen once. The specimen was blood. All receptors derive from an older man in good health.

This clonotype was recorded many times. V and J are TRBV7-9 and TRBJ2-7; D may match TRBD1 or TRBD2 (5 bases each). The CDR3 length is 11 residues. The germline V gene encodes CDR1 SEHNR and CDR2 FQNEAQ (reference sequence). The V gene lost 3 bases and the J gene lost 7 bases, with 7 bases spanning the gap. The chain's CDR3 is CASSFGGEQYF. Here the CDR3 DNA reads TGTGCCAGCAGCTTTGGGGGAGAGCAGTACTTC.

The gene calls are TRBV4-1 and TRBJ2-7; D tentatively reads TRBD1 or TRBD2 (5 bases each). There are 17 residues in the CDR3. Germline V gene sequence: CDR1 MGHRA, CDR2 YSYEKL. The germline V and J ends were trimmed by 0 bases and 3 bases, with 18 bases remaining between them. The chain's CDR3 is CASSQESSRDRYYEQYF. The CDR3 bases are TGCGCCAGCAGCCAAGAATCATCAAGGGACCGCTACTACGAGCAGTACTTC.

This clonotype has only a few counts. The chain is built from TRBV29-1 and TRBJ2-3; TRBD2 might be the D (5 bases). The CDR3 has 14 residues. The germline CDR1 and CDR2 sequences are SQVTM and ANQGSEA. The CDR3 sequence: CLVDLGDGTDTQYF. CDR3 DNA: TGCCTCGTTGATTTGGGAGATGGCACAGATACGCAGTATTTT.

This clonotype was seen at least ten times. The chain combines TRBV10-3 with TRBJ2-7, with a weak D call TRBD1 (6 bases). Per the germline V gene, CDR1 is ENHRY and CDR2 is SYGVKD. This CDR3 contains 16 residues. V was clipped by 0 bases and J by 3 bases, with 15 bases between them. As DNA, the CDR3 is TGTGCCATCAGTGAGTCCCCCGGGACATCCAGCTACGAGCAGTACTTC. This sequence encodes CAISESPGTSSYEQYF.

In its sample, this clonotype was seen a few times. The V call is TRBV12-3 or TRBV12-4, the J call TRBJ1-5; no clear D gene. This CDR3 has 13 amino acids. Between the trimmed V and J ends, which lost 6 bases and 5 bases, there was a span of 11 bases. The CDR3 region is CASSVVLDQPQHF. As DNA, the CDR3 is TGTGCCAGCAGCGTCGTGTTAGATCAGCCCCAGCATTTT.

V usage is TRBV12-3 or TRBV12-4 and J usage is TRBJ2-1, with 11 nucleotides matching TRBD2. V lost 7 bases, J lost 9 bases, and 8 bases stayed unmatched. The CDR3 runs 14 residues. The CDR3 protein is CASTIVLAGVEQFF. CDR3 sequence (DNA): TGTGCCAGCACGATAGTACTAGCGGGAGTTGAGCAGTTCTTC.

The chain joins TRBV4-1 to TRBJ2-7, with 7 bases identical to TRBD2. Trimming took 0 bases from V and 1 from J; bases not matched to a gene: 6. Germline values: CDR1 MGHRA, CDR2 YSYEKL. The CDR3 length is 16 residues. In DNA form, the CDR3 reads TGCGCCAGCAGCCAAGAATCGGCTAGCGGTTCCTACGAGCAGTACTTC. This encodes CASSQESASGSYEQYF.

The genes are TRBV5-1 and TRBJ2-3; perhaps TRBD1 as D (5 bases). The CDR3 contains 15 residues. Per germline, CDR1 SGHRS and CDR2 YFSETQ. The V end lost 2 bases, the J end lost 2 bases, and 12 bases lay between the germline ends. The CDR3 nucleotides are TGCGCCAGCAGCTTCGGGCAGGGTCCCACAGATACGCAGTATTTT. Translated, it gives CASSFGQGPTDTQYF.

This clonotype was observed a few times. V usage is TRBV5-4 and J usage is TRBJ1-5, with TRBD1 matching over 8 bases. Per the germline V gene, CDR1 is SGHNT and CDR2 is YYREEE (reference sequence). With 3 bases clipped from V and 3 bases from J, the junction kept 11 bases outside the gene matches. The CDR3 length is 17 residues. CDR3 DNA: TGTGCCAGCAGCTCCAGCACTAAACAGGGGGTCAATCAGCCCCAGCATTTT. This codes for CASSSSTKQGVNQPQHF.

CDR3 protein: CASSPGLAGGLGTQYF. The CDR3 region has the DNA TGTGCCAGCAGCCCCGGACTAGCGGGAGGTCTAGGTACGCAGTATTTT. The V gene is TRBV7-3, the J gene TRBJ2-3, with TRBD2 identical over 14 bases. This CDR3 has 16 residues. V lost 5 bases and J lost 8; bases outside the gene matches: 9. Germline values: CDR1 SGHTA, CDR2 FQGTGA.

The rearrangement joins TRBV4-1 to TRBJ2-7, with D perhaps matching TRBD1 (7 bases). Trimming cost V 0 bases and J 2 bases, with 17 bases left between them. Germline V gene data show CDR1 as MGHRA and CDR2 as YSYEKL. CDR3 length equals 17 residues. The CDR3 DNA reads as TGCGCCAGCAGCCAAGATGGGAGGAAGGGGGCGGCCTACGAGCAGTACTTC. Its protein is CASSQDGRKGAAYEQYF.

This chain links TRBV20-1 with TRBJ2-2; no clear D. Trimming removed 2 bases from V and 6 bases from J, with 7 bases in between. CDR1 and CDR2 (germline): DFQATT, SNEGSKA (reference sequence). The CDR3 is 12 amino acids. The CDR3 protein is CSARLQSGELFF. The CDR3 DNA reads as TGCAGTGCTAGATTACAATCCGGGGAGCTGTTTTTT.

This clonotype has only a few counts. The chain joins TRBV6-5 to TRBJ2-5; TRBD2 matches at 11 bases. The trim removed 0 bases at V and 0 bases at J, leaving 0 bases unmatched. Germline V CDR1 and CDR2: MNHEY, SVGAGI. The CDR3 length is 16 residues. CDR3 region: CASSYSGLADQETQYF. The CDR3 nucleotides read TGTGCCAGCAGTTACTCGGGACTAGCGGACCAAGAGACCCAGTACTTC.

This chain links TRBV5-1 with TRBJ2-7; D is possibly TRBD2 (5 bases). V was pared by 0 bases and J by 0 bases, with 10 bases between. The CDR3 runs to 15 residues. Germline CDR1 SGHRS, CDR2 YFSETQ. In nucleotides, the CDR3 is TGCGCCAGCAGCTTGGTCGCGGGTACCTCCTACGAGCAGTACTTC. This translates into CASSLVAGTSYEQYF.

The CDR3 region is CASSTLVTRGDTQYF. CDR3 coding DNA: TGTGCCAGCAGCACTCTCGTAACGAGAGGAGATACGCAGTATTTT. The chain has TRBV9 and TRBJ2-3; no firm D call. The ends were cut back, 4 bases at V and 5 bases at J, with 17 bases in the middle. Germline CDR1 reads SGDLS; CDR2 reads YYNGEE. CDR3 length: 15 residues.

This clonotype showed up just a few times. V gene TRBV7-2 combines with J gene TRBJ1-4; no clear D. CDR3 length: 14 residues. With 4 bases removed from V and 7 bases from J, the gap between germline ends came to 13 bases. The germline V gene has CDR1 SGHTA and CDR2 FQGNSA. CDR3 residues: CASSYTAGGEKLFF. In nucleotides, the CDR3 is TGTGCCAGCAGCTATACTGCCGGAGGTGAAAAACTGTTTTTT.

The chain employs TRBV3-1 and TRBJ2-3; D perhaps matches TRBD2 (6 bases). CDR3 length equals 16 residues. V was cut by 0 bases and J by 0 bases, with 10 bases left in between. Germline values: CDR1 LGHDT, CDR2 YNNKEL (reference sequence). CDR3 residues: CASSQENSGSTDTQYF. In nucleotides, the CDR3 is TGTGCCAGCAGCCAAGAGAATAGCGGAAGCACAGATACGCAGTATTTT.

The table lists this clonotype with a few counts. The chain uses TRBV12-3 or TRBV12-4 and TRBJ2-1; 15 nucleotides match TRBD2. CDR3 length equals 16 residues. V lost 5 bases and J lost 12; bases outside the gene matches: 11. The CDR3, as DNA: TGTGCCAGCAGTCCATGGACTAGCGGGAGGGGGTTGGTGCAGTTCTTC. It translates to CASSPWTSGRGLVQFF.

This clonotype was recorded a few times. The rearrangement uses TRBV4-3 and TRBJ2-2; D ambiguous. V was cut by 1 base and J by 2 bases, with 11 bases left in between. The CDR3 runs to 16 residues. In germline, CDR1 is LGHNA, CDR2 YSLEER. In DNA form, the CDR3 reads TGCGCCAGCAGCCAAGGACTCGCGACCAACACCGGGGAGCTGTTTTTT. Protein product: CASSQGLATNTGELFF.

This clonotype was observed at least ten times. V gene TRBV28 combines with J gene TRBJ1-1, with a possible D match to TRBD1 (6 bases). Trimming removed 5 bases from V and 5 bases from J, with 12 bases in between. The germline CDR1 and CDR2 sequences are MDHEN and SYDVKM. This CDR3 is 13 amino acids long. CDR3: CASSMAGETEAFF. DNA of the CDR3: TGTGCCAGCAGTATGGCAGGGGAAACTGAAGCTTTCTTT.

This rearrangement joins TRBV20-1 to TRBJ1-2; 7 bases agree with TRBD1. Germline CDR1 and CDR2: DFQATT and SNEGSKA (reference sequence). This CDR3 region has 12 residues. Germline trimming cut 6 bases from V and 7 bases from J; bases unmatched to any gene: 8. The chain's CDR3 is CSAPTGSGGYTF. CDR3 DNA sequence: TGCAGTGCCCCGACAGGGTCGGGTGGCTACACCTTC.

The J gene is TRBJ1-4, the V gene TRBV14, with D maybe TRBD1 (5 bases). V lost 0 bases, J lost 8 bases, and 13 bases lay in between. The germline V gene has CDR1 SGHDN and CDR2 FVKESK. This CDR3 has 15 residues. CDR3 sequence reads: CASSQDLGAGEKLFF. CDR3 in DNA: TGTGCCAGCAGCCAAGATCTAGGGGCCGGAGAAAAACTGTTTTTT.

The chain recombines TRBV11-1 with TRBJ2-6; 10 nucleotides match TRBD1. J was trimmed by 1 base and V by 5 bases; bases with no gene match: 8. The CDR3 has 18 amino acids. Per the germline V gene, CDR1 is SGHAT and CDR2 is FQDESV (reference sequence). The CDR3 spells CASSPRRQGASGANVLTF. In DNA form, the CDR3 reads TGTGCCAGCAGCCCACGCCGACAGGGGGCTTCTGGGGCCAACGTCCTGACTTTC.

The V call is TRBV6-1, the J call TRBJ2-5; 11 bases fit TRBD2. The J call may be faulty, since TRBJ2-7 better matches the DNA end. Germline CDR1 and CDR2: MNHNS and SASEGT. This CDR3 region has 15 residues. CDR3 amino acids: CASSEVASGRYEQYF. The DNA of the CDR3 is TGTGCCAGCAGTGAAGTGGCTAGCGGGAGGTACGAGCAGTACTTC.

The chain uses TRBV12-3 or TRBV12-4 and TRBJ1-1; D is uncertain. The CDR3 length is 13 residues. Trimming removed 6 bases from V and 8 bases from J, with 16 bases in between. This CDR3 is CASSPTPTPEAFF. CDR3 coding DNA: TGTGCCAGCAGCCCCACACCGACGCCCGAAGCTTTCTTT.

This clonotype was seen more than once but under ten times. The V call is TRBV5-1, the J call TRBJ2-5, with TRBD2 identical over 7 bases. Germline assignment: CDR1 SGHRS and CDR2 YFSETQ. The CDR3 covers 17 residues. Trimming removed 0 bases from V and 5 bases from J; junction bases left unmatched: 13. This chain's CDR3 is CASSLGPGGSEDETQYF. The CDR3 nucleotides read TGCGCCAGCAGCTTGGGCCCTGGCGGGAGTGAGGACGAGACCCAGTACTTC. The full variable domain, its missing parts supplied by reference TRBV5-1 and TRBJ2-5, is KAGVTQTPRYLIKTRGQQVTLSCSPISGHRSVSWYQQTPGQGLQFLFEYFSETQRNKGNFPGRFSGRQFSNSRSEMNVSTLELGDSALYLCASSLGPGGSEDETQYFGPGTRLLVL.

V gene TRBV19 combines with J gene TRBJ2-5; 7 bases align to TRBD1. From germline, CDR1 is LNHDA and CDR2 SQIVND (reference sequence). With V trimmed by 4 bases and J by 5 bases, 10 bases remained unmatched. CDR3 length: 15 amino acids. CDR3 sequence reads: CASSTAAGGLETQYF. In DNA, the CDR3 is TGTGCCAGTAGTACTGCGGCAGGGGGTCTTGAGACCCAGTACTTC.